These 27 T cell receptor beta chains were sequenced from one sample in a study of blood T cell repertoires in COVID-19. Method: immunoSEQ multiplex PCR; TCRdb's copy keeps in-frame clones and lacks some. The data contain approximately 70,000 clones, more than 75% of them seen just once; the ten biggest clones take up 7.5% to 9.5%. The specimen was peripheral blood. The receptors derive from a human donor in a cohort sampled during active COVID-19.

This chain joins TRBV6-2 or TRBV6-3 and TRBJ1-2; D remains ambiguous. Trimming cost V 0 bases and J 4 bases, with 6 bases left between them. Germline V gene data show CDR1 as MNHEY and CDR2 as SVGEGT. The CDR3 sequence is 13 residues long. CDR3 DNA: TGTGCCAGCAGTTACTCGGAGAGCTATGGCTACACCTTC. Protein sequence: CASSYSESYGYTF.

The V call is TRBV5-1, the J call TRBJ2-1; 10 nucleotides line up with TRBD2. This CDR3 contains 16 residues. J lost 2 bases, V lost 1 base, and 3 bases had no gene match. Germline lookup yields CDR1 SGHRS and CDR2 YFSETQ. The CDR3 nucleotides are TGCGCCAGCAGCTTGAGAACTAGCGGGGCCTACAATGAGCAGTTCTTC. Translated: CASSLRTSGAYNEQFF. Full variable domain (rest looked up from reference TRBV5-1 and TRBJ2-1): KAGVTQTPRYLIKTRGQQVTLSCSPISGHRSVSWYQQTPGQGLQFLFEYFSETQRNKGNFPGRFSGRQFSNSRSEMNVSTLELGDSALYLCASSLRTSGAYNEQFFGPGTRLTVL.

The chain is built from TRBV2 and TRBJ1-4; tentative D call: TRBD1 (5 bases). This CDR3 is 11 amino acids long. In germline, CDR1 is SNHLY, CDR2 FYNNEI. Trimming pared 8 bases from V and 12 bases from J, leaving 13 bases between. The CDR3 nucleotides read TGTGCCAGCCTTACGGGGGGGGAACTGTTTTTT. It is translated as CASLTGGELFF.

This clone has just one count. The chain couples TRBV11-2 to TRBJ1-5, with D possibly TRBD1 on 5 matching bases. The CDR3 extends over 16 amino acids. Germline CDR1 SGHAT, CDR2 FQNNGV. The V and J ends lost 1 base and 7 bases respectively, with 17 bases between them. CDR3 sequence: CASSLGFGGTQQPQHF. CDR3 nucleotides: TGTGCCAGCAGCTTAGGGTTTGGCGGGACTCAGCAGCCCCAGCATTTT.

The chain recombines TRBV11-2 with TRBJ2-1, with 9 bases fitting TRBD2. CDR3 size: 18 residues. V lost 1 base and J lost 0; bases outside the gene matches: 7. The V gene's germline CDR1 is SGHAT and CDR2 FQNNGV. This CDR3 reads CASSLVKGGGASYNEQFF. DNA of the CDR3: TGTGCCAGCAGCTTAGTCAAAGGCGGGGGGGCCTCCTACAATGAGCAGTTCTTC. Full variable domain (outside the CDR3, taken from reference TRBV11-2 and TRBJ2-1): EAGVAQSPRYKIIEKRQSVAFWCNPISGHATLYWYQQILGQGPKLLIQFQNNGVVDDSQLPKDRFSAERLKGVDSTLKIQPAKLEDSAVYLCASSLVKGGGASYNEQFFGPGTRLTVL.

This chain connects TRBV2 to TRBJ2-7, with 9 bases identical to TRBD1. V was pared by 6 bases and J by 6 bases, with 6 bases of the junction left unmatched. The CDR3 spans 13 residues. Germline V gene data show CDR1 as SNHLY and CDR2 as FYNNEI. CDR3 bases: TGTGCCAGCAGGGGGACAGGGACCTCCGAGCAGTACTTC. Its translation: CASRGTGTSEQYF.

The DNA of the CDR3 is TGTGCCAGCAGCCCGCGGGGTTCCGAGCAGTACTTC. Amino acid sequence: CASSPRGSEQYF. This chain connects TRBV11-2 to TRBJ2-7; TRBD2 might be the D (6 bases). The CDR3 consists of 12 residues. V was pared by 5 bases and J by 6 bases, with 11 bases between. Germline lookup yields CDR1 SGHAT and CDR2 FQNNGV.

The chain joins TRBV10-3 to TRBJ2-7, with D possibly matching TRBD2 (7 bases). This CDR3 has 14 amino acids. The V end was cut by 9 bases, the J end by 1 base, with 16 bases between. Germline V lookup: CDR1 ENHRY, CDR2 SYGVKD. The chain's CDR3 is CAIQGEGGSYEQYF. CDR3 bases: TGTGCCATACAGGGTGAGGGAGGGTCCTACGAGCAGTACTTC.

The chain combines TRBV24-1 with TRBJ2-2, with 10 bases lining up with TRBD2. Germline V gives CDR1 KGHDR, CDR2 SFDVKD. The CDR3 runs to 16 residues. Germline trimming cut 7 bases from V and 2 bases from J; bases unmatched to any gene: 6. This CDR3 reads CATSGGLAVNTGELFF. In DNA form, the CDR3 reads TGTGCCACCAGCGGAGGACTAGCGGTCAACACCGGGGAGCTGTTTTTT.

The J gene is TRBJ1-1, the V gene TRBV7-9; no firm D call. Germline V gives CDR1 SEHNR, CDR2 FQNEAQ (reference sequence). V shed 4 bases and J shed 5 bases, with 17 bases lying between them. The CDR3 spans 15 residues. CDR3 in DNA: TGTGCCAGCAGCTCTGCCGAGGGTATAAGGACTGAAGCTTTCTTT. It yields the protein CASSSAEGIRTEAFF.

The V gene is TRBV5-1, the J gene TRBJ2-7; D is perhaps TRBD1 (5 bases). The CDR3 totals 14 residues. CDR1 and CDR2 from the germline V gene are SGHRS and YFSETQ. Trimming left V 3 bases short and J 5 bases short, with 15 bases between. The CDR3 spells CASSSSSGYDEQYF. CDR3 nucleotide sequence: TGCGCCAGCAGCTCGTCCTCAGGGTATGACGAGCAGTACTTC.

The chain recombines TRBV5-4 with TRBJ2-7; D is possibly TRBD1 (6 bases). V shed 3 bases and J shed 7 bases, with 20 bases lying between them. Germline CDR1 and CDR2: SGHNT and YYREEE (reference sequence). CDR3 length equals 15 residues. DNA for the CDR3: TGTGCCAGCAGCTCGGGCGTCACAGGGCCTGGGGAGCAGTACTTC. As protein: CASSSGVTGPGEQYF.

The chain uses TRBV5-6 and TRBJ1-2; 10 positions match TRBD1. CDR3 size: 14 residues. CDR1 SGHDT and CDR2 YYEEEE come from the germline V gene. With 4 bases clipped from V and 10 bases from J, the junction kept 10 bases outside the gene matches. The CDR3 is CASSGGQGVPTYTF. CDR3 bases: TGTGCCAGCAGCGGCGGACAGGGGGTTCCAACCTACACCTTC.

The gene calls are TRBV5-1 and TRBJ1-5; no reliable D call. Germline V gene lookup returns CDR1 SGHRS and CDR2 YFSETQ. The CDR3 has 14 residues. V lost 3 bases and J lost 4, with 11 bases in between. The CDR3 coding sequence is TGCGCCAGCAGCTCCGGGGAGACAAATCAGCCCCAGCATTTT. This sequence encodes CASSSGETNQPQHF. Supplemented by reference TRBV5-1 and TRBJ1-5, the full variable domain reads KAGVTQTPRYLIKTRGQQVTLSCSPISGHRSVSWYQQTPGQGLQFLFEYFSETQRNKGNFPGRFSGRQFSNSRSEMNVSTLELGDSALYLCASSSGETNQPQHFGDGTRLSIL.

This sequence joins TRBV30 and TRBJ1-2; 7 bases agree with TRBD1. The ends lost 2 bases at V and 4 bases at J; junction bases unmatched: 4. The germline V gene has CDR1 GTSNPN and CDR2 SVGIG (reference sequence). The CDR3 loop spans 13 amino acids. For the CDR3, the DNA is TGTGCCTGGAGTCCGACAGGGATCTATGGCTACACCTTC. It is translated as CAWSPTGIYGYTF.

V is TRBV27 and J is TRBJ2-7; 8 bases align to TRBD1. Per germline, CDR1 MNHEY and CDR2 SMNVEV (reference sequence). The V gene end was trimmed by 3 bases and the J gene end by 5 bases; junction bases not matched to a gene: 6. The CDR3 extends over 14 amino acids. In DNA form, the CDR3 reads TGTGCCAGCAGTTTCTTGGACAGGGCCCACGAGCAGTACTTC. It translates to CASSFLDRAHEQYF.

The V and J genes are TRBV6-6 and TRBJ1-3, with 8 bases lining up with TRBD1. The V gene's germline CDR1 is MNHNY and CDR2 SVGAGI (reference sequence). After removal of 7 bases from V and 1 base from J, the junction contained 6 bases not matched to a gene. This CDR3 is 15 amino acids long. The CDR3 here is CASNQGASSGNTIYF. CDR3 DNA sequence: TGTGCCAGCAACCAGGGGGCTAGTTCTGGAAACACCATATATTTT.

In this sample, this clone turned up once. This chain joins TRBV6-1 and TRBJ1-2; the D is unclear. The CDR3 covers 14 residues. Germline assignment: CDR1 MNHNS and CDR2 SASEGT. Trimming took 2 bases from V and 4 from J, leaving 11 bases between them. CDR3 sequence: CASSEQAAVYGYTF. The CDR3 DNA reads TGTGCCAGCAGTGAACAGGCAGCTGTCTATGGCTACACCTTC.

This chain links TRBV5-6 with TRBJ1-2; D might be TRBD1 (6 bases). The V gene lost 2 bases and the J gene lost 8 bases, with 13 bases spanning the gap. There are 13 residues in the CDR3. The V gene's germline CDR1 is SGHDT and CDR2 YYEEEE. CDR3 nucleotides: TGTGCCAGCAGCTTTAGCTGGGGGCAAGGCTACACCTTC. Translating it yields CASSFSWGQGYTF.

The CDR3 DNA reads TGTGCCAGCAGCTTAGGAAGGAGCAACACTGAAGCTTTCTTT. Amino acids: CASSLGRSNTEAFF. This rearrangement joins TRBV13 to TRBJ1-1; D not certain. Germline loops: CDR1 PRHDT, CDR2 FYEKMQ (reference sequence). The CDR3 loop spans 14 amino acids. V was pared by 0 bases and J by 2 bases, with 7 bases between. The full variable domain, in which reference TRBV13 and TRBJ1-1 provide the parts outside the CDR3, is AAGVIQSPRHLIKEKRETATLKCYPIPRHDTVYWYQQGPGQDPQFLISFYEKMQSDKGSIPDRFSAQQFSDYHSELNMSSLELGDSALYFCASSLGRSNTEAFFGQGTRLTVV.

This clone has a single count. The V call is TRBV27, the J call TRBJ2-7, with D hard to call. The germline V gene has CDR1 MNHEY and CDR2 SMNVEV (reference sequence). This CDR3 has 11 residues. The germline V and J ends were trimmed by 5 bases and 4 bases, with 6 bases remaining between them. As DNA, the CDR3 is TGTGCCAGCAGTGGCCCTTACGAGCAGTACTTC. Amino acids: CASSGPYEQYF.

The CDR3 sequence is CASSQGFSSEQYF. CDR3 sequence (DNA): TGCGCCAGCAGCCAAGGGTTTTCCAGCGAGCAGTACTTC. The genes are TRBV4-1 and TRBJ2-7; D unclear. Trimming shortened V by 1 base and J by 6 bases, and 10 bases separated the two germline ends. The V gene's germline CDR1 is MGHRA and CDR2 YSYEKL. CDR3 length: 13 amino acids.

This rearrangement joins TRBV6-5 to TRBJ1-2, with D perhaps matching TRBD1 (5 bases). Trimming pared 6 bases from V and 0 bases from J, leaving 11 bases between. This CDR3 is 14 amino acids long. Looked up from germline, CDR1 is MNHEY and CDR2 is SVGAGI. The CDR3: CASRLSGSNYGYTF. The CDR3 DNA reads TGTGCCAGCAGACTCTCAGGGTCTAACTATGGCTACACCTTC.

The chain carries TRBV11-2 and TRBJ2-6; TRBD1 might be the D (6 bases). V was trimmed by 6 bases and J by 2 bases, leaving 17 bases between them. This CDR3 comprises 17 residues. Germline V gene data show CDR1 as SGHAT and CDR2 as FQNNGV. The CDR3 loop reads CASSLKYREAGANVLTF. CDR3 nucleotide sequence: TGTGCCAGCAGTCTAAAGTACAGGGAAGCTGGGGCCAACGTCCTGACTTTC.

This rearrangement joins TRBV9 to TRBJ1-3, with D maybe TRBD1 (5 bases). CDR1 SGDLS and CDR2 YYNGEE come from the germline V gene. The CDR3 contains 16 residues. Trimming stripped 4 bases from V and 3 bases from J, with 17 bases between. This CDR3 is CASSPRGGAVGNTIYF. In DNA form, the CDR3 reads TGTGCCAGCAGCCCCAGAGGAGGGGCGGTTGGAAACACCATATATTTT. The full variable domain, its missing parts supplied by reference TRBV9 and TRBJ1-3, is DSGVTQTPKHLITATGQRVTLRCSPRSGDLSVYWYQQSLDQGLQFLIQYYNGEERAKGNILERFSAQQFPDLHSELNLSSLELGDSALYFCASSPRGGAVGNTIYFGEGSWLTVV.

DNA of the CDR3: TGTGCCAGCAGCTTTGGATCAGGGGGACGCTCCTACAATGAGCAGTTCTTC. The encoded protein is CASSFGSGGRSYNEQFF. The chain couples TRBV7-9 to TRBJ2-1; 7 bases match TRBD1. Per germline, CDR1 SEHNR and CDR2 FQNEAQ (reference sequence). CDR3 length: 17 residues. Trimming cost V 3 bases and J 0 bases; bases outside gene matches: 8.

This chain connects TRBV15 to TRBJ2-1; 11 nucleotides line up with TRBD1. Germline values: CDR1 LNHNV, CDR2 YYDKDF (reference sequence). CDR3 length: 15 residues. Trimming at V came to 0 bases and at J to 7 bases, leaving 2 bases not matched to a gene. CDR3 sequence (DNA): TGTGCCACCAGCAGAGAAGGGACAGGGGGTAATGAGCAGTTCTTC. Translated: CATSREGTGGNEQFF. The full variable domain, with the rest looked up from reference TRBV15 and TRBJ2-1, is DAMVIQNPRYQVTQFGKPVTLSCSQTLNHNVMYWYQQKSSQAPKLLFHYYDKDFNNEADTPDNFQSRRPNTSFCFLDIRSPGLGDTAMYLCATSREGTGGNEQFFGPGTRLTVL.